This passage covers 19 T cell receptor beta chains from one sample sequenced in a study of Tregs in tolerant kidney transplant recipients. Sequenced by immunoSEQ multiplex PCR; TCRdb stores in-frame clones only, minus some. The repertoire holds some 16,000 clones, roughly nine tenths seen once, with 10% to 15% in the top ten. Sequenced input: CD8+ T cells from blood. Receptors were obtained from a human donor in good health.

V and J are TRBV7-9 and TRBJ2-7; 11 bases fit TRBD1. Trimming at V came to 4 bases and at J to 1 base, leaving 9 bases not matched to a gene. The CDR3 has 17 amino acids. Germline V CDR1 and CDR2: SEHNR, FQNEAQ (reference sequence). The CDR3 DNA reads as TGTGCCAGCAGCTGGACGGGACAGGGGGGGGGATCCTACGAGCAGTACTTC. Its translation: CASSWTGQGGGSYEQYF.

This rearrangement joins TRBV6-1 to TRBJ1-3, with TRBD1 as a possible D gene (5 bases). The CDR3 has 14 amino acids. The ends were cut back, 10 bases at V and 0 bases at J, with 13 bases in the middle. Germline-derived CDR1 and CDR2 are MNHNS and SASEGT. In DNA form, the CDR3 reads TGTGCCACTGCGGGGGGGTACTCTGGAAACACCATATATTTT. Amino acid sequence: CATAGGYSGNTIYF.

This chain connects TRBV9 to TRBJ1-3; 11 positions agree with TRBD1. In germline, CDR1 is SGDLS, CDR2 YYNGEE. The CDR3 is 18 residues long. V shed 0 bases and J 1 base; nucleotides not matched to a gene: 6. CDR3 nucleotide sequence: TGTGCCAGCAGCGTAGAGGACAGGGGGCGACGTTCTGGAAACACCATATATTTT. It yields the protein CASSVEDRGRRSGNTIYF.

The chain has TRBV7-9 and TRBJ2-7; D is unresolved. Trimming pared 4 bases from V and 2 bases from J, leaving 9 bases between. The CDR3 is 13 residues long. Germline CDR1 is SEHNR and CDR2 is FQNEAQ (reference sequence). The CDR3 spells CASSSSSAYEQYF. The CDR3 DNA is TGTGCCAGCAGCTCATCATCAGCCTACGAGCAGTACTTC.

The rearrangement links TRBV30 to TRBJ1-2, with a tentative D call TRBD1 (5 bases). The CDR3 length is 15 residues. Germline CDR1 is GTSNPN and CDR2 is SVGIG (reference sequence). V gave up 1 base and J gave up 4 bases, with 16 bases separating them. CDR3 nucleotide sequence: TGTGCCTGGAGTGGGGACGGAAACGCTTTCTATGGCTACACCTTC. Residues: CAWSGDGNAFYGYTF.

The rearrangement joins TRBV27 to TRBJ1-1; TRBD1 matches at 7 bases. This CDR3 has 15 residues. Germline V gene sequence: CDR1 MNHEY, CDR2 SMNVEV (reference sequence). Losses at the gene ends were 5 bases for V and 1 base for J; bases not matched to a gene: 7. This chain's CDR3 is CASSPRQGRNTEAFF. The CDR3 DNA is TGTGCCAGCAGTCCGAGACAGGGACGGAACACTGAAGCTTTCTTT.

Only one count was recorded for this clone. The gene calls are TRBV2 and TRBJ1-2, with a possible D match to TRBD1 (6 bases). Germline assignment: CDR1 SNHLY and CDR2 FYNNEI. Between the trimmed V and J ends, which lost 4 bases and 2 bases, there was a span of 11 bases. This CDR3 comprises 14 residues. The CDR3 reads CASSAEGHNYGYTF. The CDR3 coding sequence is TGTGCCAGCAGTGCCGAGGGACACAACTATGGCTACACCTTC.

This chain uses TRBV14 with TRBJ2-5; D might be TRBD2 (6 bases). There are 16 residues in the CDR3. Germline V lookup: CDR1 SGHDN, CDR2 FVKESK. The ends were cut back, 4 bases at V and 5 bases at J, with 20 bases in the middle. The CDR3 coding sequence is TGTGCCAGCAGCCCAGGTCCTTGGAGGGCCCGGGAGACCCAGTACTTC. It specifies CASSPGPWRARETQYF.

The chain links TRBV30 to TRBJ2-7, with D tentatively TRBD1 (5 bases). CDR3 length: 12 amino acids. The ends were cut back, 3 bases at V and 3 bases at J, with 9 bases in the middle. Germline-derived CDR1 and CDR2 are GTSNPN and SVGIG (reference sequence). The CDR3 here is CAWRGANYEQYF. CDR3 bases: TGTGCCTGGAGAGGGGCCAACTACGAGCAGTACTTC.

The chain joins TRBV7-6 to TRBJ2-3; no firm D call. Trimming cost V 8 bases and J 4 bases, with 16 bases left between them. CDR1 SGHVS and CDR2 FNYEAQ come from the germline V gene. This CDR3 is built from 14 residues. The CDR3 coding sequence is TGTGCCAGCTCGACACTCCCGCCGTCAGATACGCAGTATTTT. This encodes CASSTLPPSDTQYF.

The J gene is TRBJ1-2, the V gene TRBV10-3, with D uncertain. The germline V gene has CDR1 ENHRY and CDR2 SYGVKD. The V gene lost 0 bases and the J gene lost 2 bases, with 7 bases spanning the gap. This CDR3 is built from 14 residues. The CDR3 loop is CAISESPENYGYTF. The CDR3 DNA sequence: TGTGCCATCAGTGAGTCCCCGGAGAACTATGGCTACACCTTC.

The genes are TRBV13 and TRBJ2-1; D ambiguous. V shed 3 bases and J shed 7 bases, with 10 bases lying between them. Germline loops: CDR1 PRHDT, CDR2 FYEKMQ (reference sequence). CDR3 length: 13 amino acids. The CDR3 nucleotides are TGTGCCAGCAGCTTTACGGGTCCGAATGAGCAGTTCTTC. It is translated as CASSFTGPNEQFF.

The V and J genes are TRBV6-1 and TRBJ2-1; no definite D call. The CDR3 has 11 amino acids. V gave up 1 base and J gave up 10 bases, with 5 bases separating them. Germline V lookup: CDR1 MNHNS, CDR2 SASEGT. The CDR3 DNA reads TGTGCCAGCAGTGAAGTGCTCGAGCAGTTCTTC. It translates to CASSEVLEQFF.

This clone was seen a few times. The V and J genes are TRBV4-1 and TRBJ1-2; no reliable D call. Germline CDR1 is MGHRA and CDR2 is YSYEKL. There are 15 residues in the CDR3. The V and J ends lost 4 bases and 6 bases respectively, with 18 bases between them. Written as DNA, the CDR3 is TGCGCCAGCAGCCTACACATTACTAGGGCCCATGGCTACACCTTC. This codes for CASSLHITRAHGYTF.

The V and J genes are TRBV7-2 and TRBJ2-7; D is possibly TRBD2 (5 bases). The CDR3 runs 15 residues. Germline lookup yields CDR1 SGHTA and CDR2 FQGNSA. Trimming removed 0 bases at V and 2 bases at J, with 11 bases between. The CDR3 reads CASSLAYGAAYEQYF. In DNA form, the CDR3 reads TGTGCCAGCAGCTTAGCGTACGGAGCGGCCTACGAGCAGTACTTC.

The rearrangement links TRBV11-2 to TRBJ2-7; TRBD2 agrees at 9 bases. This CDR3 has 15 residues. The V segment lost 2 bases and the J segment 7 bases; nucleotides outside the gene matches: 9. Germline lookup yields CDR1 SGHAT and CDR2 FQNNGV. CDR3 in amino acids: CASSLIAGALGEQYF. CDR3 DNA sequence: TGTGCCAGCAGCTTAATAGCGGGAGCGTTGGGGGAGCAGTACTTC. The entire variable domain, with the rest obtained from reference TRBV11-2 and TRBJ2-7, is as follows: EAGVAQSPRYKIIEKRQSVAFWCNPISGHATLYWYQQILGQGPKLLIQFQNNGVVDDSQLPKDRFSAERLKGVDSTLKIQPAKLEDSAVYLCASSLIAGALGEQYFGPGTRLTVT.

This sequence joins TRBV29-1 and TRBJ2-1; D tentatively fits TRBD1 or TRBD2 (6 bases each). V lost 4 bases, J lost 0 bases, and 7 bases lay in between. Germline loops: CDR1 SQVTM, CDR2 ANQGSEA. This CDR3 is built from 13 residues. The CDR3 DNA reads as TGCAGCGTTGGGGGGGCCTCCTACAATGAGCAGTTCTTC. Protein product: CSVGGASYNEQFF.

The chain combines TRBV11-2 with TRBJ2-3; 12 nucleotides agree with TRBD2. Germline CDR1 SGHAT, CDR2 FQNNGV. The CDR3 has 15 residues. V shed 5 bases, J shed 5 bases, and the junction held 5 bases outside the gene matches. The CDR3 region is CASSLLAGGRDTQYF. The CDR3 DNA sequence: TGTGCCAGCAGCCTCCTAGCGGGGGGGCGAGATACGCAGTATTTT.

CDR3 protein: CASSIKGNEQFF. Written as DNA, the CDR3 is TGTGCCAGTAGTATCAAGGGGAATGAGCAGTTCTTC. The chain employs TRBV19 and TRBJ2-1; a weak D match, TRBD1 (5 bases). CDR3 size: 12 residues. With 3 bases removed from V and 7 bases from J, the gap between germline ends came to 7 bases. The germline gives CDR1 LNHDA, CDR2 SQIVND (reference sequence).